Listed here are 17 T cell receptor beta chains from one sample, sequenced in a study of blood T cell repertoires in COVID-19. Measured with immunoSEQ multiplex PCR; TCRdb has only the in-frame clones, and not every one. The sample records approximately 30,000 clones, over 90% being singletons. Sequencing was done on a sample of peripheral blood. All receptors come from a human donor in a cohort sampled during active COVID-19.

This chain connects TRBV7-6 to TRBJ2-5; 10 bases fit TRBD2. Germline V CDR1 and CDR2: SGHVS, FNYEAQ. The trim removed 5 bases at V and 1 base at J, leaving 7 bases unmatched. This CDR3 has 16 amino acids. The CDR3 region is CASSPRTSGRQETQYF. Written as DNA, the CDR3 is TGTGCCAGCAGCCCTCGGACTAGCGGCCGCCAAGAGACCCAGTACTTC.

The V call is TRBV10-1, the J call TRBJ2-1; no firm D call. CDR3 size: 13 residues. V was shortened by 4 bases and J by 2 bases, with 6 bases between the two germline ends. Germline V lookup: CDR1 WNHNN, CDR2 SYGVQD (reference sequence). CDR3 nucleotides: TGCGCCAGCAGTGGAGGCCCCTACAATGAGCAGTTCTTC. Its translation: CASSGGPYNEQFF.

The CDR3 sequence: CSASLRDGYTF. As DNA, the CDR3 is TGCAGTGCTAGCCTCAGGGATGGCTACACCTTC. The gene calls are TRBV20-1 and TRBJ1-2; possible D gene TRBD1, 5 bases. Trimming removed 3 bases from V and 6 bases from J, with 8 bases in between. This CDR3 contains 11 residues. Germline values: CDR1 DFQATT, CDR2 SNEGSKA (reference sequence).

The chain links TRBV5-6 to TRBJ1-4; 9 nucleotides match TRBD1. This CDR3 comprises 13 residues. Germline V gives CDR1 SGHDT, CDR2 YYEEEE. The ends lost 7 bases at V and 7 bases at J; junction bases unmatched: 5. The CDR3 sequence: CASQTGGGEKLFF. The CDR3 DNA reads as TGTGCCAGCCAAACAGGGGGCGGTGAAAAACTGTTTTTT.

The chain employs TRBV5-1 and TRBJ1-1, with a weak D call TRBD1 (5 bases). V gave up 1 base and J gave up 5 bases, with 21 bases separating them. In germline, CDR1 is SGHRS, CDR2 YFSETQ. This CDR3 region has 17 residues. CDR3 sequence: CASSLKGWGEGGTEAFF. Here the CDR3 DNA reads TGCGCCAGCAGCTTGAAAGGTTGGGGCGAGGGAGGGACTGAAGCTTTCTTT.

The chain couples TRBV24-1 to TRBJ1-2, with no clear D. V gave up 3 bases and J gave up 8 bases, with 12 bases separating them. Germline CDR1 KGHDR, CDR2 SFDVKD. This CDR3 spans 13 amino acids. The CDR3: CATSDHLFGGYTF. CDR3 coding DNA: TGTGCCACCAGTGATCATCTCTTTGGCGGCTACACCTTC.

The V call is TRBV5-4, the J call TRBJ1-3; D is unresolved. The CDR3 has 14 amino acids. Trimming left V 4 bases short and J 1 base short, with 9 bases between. Germline-derived CDR1 and CDR2 are SGHNT and YYREEE (reference sequence). The CDR3 DNA sequence: TGTGCCAGCAGCGGCACGGGGTCTGGAAACACCATATATTTT. Protein product: CASSGTGSGNTIYF.

V gene TRBV5-1 combines with J gene TRBJ1-2; TRBD1 aligns across 8 bases. Trimming at V came to 0 bases and at J to 8 bases, leaving 6 bases not matched to a gene. Germline V gene data show CDR1 as SGHRS and CDR2 as YFSETQ. The length of the CDR3 is 14 residues. CDR3 region: CASSLEPGGYGYTF. The CDR3, as DNA: TGCGCCAGCAGCTTGGAGCCAGGGGGCTACGGCTACACCTTC.

Only one count was recorded for this clone. The chain is built from TRBV30 and TRBJ1-1, with 7 bases identical to TRBD1. This CDR3 is built from 13 residues. Germline-derived CDR1 and CDR2 are GTSNPN and SVGIG (reference sequence). V lost 4 bases to trimming and J lost 1 base; unmatched junction nucleotides: 3. This CDR3 is CAWTGQANTEAFF. In DNA form, the CDR3 reads TGTGCCTGGACCGGACAGGCGAACACTGAAGCTTTCTTT.

The J gene is TRBJ1-5, the V gene TRBV7-6; D might be TRBD1 (6 bases). This CDR3 is built from 16 residues. Trimming shortened V by 5 bases and J by 10 bases, and 24 bases separated the two germline ends. The germline CDR1 and CDR2 sequences are SGHVS and FNYEAQ. This chain's CDR3 is CASSPGGRHRGQPQHF. In nucleotides, the CDR3 is TGTGCCAGCAGCCCCGGTGGACGACACCGGGGACAACCCCAGCATTTT.

The chain links TRBV6-5 to TRBJ2-7, with TRBD1 identical over 9 bases. CDR3 length: 14 residues. Per germline, CDR1 MNHEY and CDR2 SVGAGI. The V and J ends lost 5 bases and 5 bases, in that order; junction bases with no gene match: 7. The CDR3 is CASSKGTGFDEQYF. For the CDR3, the DNA is TGTGCCAGCAGTAAGGGGACAGGGTTTGACGAGCAGTACTTC.

Only one count was recorded for this clone. The genes are TRBV28 and TRBJ2-1, with D possibly matching TRBD1 (5 bases). CDR1 MDHEN and CDR2 SYDVKM come from the germline V gene. The length of the CDR3 is 13 residues. CDR3 residues: CAGGADSYNEQFF. As DNA, the CDR3 is TGTGCAGGTGGGGCTGACTCCTACAATGAGCAGTTCTTC.

The gene calls are TRBV19 and TRBJ2-3; 9 bases match TRBD2. Trimming removed 7 bases from V and 2 bases from J; junction bases left unmatched: 10. The CDR3 extends over 16 amino acids. CDR1 and CDR2 from the germline V gene are LNHDA and SQIVND (reference sequence). The CDR3 region has the DNA TGTGCCAGTAAGTGGGCTAGCGGGAAGAACACAGATACGCAGTATTTT. Amino acids: CASKWASGKNTDTQYF.

The chain is built from TRBV6-6 and TRBJ2-7; 8 bases agree with TRBD2. V trimming: 4 bases; J trimming: 3 bases; junction bases outside the gene matches: 8. Germline V gene data show CDR1 as MNHNY and CDR2 as SVGAGI (reference sequence). The CDR3 runs 15 residues. CDR3 loop: CASSLPGTSVYEQYF. DNA for the CDR3: TGTGCCAGCAGTTTGCCGGGGACTAGTGTCTACGAGCAGTACTTC.

CDR3 sequence reads: CASSFGGGAYNEQFF. DNA of the CDR3: TGTGCCAGCAGCTTCGGGGGGGGCGCCTACAATGAGCAGTTCTTC. V and J are TRBV5-4 and TRBJ2-1; 8 bases fit TRBD2. Unmatched junction bases numbered 3, after V lost 2 bases and J lost 2 bases. This CDR3 spans 15 amino acids. In germline, CDR1 is SGHNT, CDR2 YYREEE (reference sequence).

This chain uses TRBV24-1 with TRBJ2-2; 8 bases fit TRBD1. This CDR3 region has 15 residues. Germline CDR1 and CDR2: KGHDR and SFDVKD. J lost 3 bases, V lost 4 bases, and 3 bases had no gene match. The CDR3 loop reads CATSEGTGDTGELFF. The CDR3 DNA follows: TGTGCCACCAGTGAGGGGACAGGTGACACCGGGGAGCTGTTTTTT.

This rearrangement joins TRBV5-8 to TRBJ2-3, with 7 positions matching TRBD2. Germline V lookup: CDR1 SGHTS, CDR2 YDEGEE. CDR3 length: 15 amino acids. J was trimmed by 3 bases and V by 1 base; bases with no gene match: 5. The CDR3 DNA reads TGTGCCAGCAGCTTGTTGGGACTATGGACAGATACGCAGTATTTT. It translates to CASSLLGLWTDTQYF. Variable domain in full (rest from reference TRBV5-8 and TRBJ2-3): EAGVTQSPTHLIKTRGQQATLRCSPISGHTSVYWYQQALGLGLQFLLWYDEGEERNRGNFPPRFSGRQFPNYSSELNVNALELEDSALYLCASSLLGLWTDTQYFGPGTRLTVL.